This passage covers 3 T cell receptor beta chains from one sample sequenced in a study of response to subunit inactivated influenza vaccine. TCRdb analysed the RT-PCR reads with MiXCR anew, one entry per CDR3 protein. This sample has approximately 570,000 distinct CDR3 sequences, with about 7.6% found just once. The sample consisted of PBMCs from blood, taken about 23 months after vaccination. The receptors were gathered from a man aged 45 to 70 who received an inactivated influenza vaccine.

Only a few counts were recorded for this clonotype. V usage is TRBV11-2 and J usage is TRBJ2-3, with 8 bases aligning to TRBD2. The trim removed 4 bases at V and 4 bases at J, leaving 10 bases unmatched. Germline assignment: CDR1 SGHAT and CDR2 FQNNGV. The CDR3 covers 16 residues. CDR3: CASSYGRGGPADTQYF. CDR3 sequence (DNA): TGTGCCAGCAGCTACGGCCGGGGGGGCCCCGCAGATACGCAGTATTTT.

The table lists this clonotype with a few counts. V and J are TRBV6-2 or TRBV6-3 and TRBJ2-1, with 13 positions matching TRBD2. Germline V CDR1 and CDR2: MNHEY, SVGEGT. This CDR3 has 17 residues. The J segment lost 6 bases and the V segment lost 4 bases, leaving 9 bases of the junction unmatched. The CDR3 region is CASSLTRLAGGFNEQFF. Here the CDR3 DNA reads TGTGCCAGCAGTTTAACTCGACTAGCGGGGGGCTTCAATGAGCAGTTCTTC.

This clonotype has more than one count but fewer than ten. This chain joins TRBV12-3 or TRBV12-4 and TRBJ2-1; TRBD2 matches 7 bases. This CDR3 contains 15 residues. After removal of 3 bases from V and 7 bases from J, the junction contained 9 bases not matched to a gene. CDR3 sequence: CASSFLAGAWNEQFF. As DNA, the CDR3 is TGTGCCAGCAGTTTCCTCGCGGGAGCTTGGAATGAGCAGTTCTTC.